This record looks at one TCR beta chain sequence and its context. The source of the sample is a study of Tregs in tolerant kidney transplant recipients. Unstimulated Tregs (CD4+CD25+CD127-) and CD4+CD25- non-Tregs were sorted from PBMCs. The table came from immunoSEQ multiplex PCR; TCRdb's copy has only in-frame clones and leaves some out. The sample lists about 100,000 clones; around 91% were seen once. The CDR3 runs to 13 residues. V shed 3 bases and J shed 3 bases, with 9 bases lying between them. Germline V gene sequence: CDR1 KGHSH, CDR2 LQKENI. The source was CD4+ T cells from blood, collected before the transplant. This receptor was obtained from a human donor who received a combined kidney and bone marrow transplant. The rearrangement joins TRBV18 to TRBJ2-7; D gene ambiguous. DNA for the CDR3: TGTGCCAGCTCACCCCCTGCGCTCTACGAGCAGTACTTC. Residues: CASSPPALYEQYF. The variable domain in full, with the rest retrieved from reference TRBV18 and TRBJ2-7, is NAGVMQNPRHLVRRRGQEARLRCSPMKGHSHVYWYRQLPEEGLKFMVYLQKENIIDESGMPKERFSAEFPKEGPSILRIQQVVRGDSAAYFCASSPPALYEQYFGPGTRLTVT.